The 23 T cell receptor beta chains given below trace back to one sample, sequenced in a study of blood T cell repertoires in COVID-19. Method: immunoSEQ multiplex PCR; TCRdb's copy keeps in-frame clones and lacks some. This table has some 220,000 clones, 75% to 85% appearing once. Sequenced sample: peripheral blood. The receptors originated from a human donor in a cohort sampled during active COVID-19.

This clone was seen more than once but under ten times. V gene TRBV20-1 combines with J gene TRBJ1-5, with a tentative D call TRBD1 (6 bases). Trimming removed 3 bases from V and 5 bases from J, with 11 bases in between. Germline values: CDR1 DFQATT, CDR2 SNEGSKA (reference sequence). CDR3 length: 13 amino acids. The chain's CDR3 is CSASRPGDQPQHF. In nucleotides, the CDR3 is TGCAGTGCTAGTAGGCCAGGGGATCAGCCCCAGCATTTT.

The chain employs TRBV6-5 and TRBJ1-5; tentative D call: TRBD1 (6 bases). The CDR3 is 13 amino acids. The V gene's germline CDR1 is MNHEY and CDR2 SVGAGI. The V end was cut by 8 bases, the J end by 7 bases, with 15 bases between. As DNA, the CDR3 is TGTGCCAGCGCAGGGGTTGGGCTGCAGCCCCAGCATTTT. Translating gives CASAGVGLQPQHF.

The CDR3 loop is CATSDSDSQGIKETQYF. The CDR3 region has the DNA TGTGCCACCAGTGATTCGGATTCACAGGGGATCAAAGAGACCCAGTACTTC. The chain carries TRBV24-1 and TRBJ2-5; TRBD1 matches at 7 bases. With V trimmed by 2 bases and J by 3 bases, 11 bases remained unmatched. The CDR3 is 17 amino acids. From germline, CDR1 is KGHDR and CDR2 SFDVKD.

The chain is built from TRBV28 and TRBJ1-1; no definite D call. The V end was cut by 4 bases, the J end by 1 base, with 10 bases between. The CDR3 is made up of 14 amino acids. CDR1 and CDR2 (germline): MDHEN, SYDVKM. The CDR3 nucleotides are TGTGCCAGCAGTTCTGCTATTGGGAACACTGAAGCTTTCTTT. It yields the protein CASSSAIGNTEAFF.

This chain connects TRBV5-5 to TRBJ2-7; 7 bases are shared with TRBD2. V was pared by 0 bases and J by 4 bases, with 7 bases of the junction left unmatched. CDR1 and CDR2 (germline): SGHKS, YYEKEE (reference sequence). The CDR3 is 15 amino acids. The CDR3 nucleotides are TGTGCCAGCAGCTTGGACGGGGGAGGGACGTACGAGCAGTACTTC. It codes for CASSLDGGGTYEQYF.

The gene calls are TRBV6-5 and TRBJ1-5, with 9 bases identical to TRBD1. Trimming cost V 4 bases and J 6 bases; bases outside gene matches: 4. The CDR3 is 14 amino acids. Germline lookup yields CDR1 MNHEY and CDR2 SVGAGI. This CDR3 is CASSLTGGLQPQHF. The DNA of the CDR3 is TGTGCCAGCAGTTTAACAGGGGGCCTTCAGCCCCAGCATTTT.

This clone came up once. The chain combines TRBV2 with TRBJ2-1; the match to TRBD2 covers 14 bases. Per the germline V gene, CDR1 is SNHLY and CDR2 is FYNNEI. J gave up 10 bases and V 3 bases, and 8 bases lay outside the gene matches. The CDR3 is made up of 16 amino acids. CDR3 nucleotide sequence: TGTGCCAGCAGTGAGATAGGACTAGCGGGAGGTGGAGAGCAGTTCTTC. This encodes CASSEIGLAGGGEQFF.

This sequence joins TRBV7-6 and TRBJ2-2, with D possibly TRBD2 on 7 matching bases. V was clipped by 3 bases and J by 3 bases, with 14 bases between them. Germline assignment: CDR1 SGHVS and CDR2 FNYEAQ. CDR3 length equals 16 residues. This CDR3 is CASSFQGRGYTGELFF. CDR3 DNA: TGTGCCAGCAGCTTTCAGGGGAGGGGATACACCGGGGAGCTGTTTTTT.

V and J are TRBV4-2 and TRBJ2-2, with 11 bases matching TRBD1. There are 16 residues in the CDR3. CDR1 LGHNA and CDR2 YNFKEQ come from the germline V gene. V shed 0 bases and J 6 bases; nucleotides not matched to a gene: 3. The CDR3 region has the DNA TGTGCCAGCAGCCAAGATGGGACAGGGGGGGCCGGGGAGCTGTTTTTT. It encodes CASSQDGTGGAGELFF.

This clone appeared a few times. The rearrangement uses TRBV18 and TRBJ1-5; D gene ambiguous. The germline V gene encodes CDR1 KGHSH and CDR2 LQKENI. The CDR3 extends over 13 amino acids. The V end was cut by 3 bases, the J end by 0 bases, with 3 bases between. The CDR3 DNA sequence: TGTGCCAGCTCACCGGCTAGCAATCAGCCCCAGCATTTT. As protein: CASSPASNQPQHF.

This chain uses TRBV6-5 with TRBJ1-2; 9 nucleotides align to TRBD1. V dropped 6 bases and J dropped 7; count of bases not matched to a gene: 9. Looked up from germline, CDR1 is MNHEY and CDR2 is SVGAGI. The CDR3 is 14 residues long. CDR3: CASSPGQGLFGYTF. CDR3 DNA: TGTGCCAGCAGCCCCGGACAGGGGCTTTTTGGCTACACCTTC.

The sample holds a few counts of this clone. The chain uses TRBV6-2 or TRBV6-3 and TRBJ1-5; D perhaps matches TRBD1 (5 bases). The CDR3 covers 13 residues. The V gene's germline CDR1 is MNHEY and CDR2 SVGEGT. V lost 1 base, J lost 7 bases, and 8 bases lay in between. In DNA, the CDR3 is TGTGCCAGCAGTTACTGGGGGGGACAGCCCCAGCATTTT. This encodes CASSYWGGQPQHF.

The rearrangement links TRBV11-1 to TRBJ2-6; TRBD2 might be the D (5 bases). The V gene lost 5 bases and the J gene lost 0 bases, with 8 bases spanning the gap. The CDR3 has 15 residues. In germline, CDR1 is SGHAT, CDR2 FQDESV (reference sequence). The CDR3 here is CASSPGDSGANVLTF. CDR3 DNA sequence: TGTGCCAGCAGCCCCGGGGACTCTGGGGCCAACGTCCTGACTTTC. The variable domain in full, with the rest retrieved from reference TRBV11-1 and TRBJ2-6, is EAEVAQSPRYKITEKSQAVAFWCDPISGHATLYWYRQILGQGPELLVQFQDESVVDDSQLPKDRFSAERLKGVDSTLKIQPAELGDSAMYLCASSPGDSGANVLTFGAGSRLTVL.

This clone has more than one count but fewer than ten. The rearrangement links TRBV5-1 to TRBJ2-5; 7 bases fit TRBD1. Germline V lookup: CDR1 SGHRS, CDR2 YFSETQ. The J segment lost 2 bases and the V segment lost 4 bases, leaving 2 bases of the junction unmatched. The CDR3 loop spans 13 amino acids. CDR3 DNA: TGCGCCAGCAGCCAGACAGGGCAAGAGACCCAGTACTTC. Translating gives CASSQTGQETQYF.

The J gene is TRBJ1-5, the V gene TRBV30, with 9 bases identical to TRBD1. CDR1 and CDR2 (germline): GTSNPN, SVGIG (reference sequence). The ends lost 2 bases at V and 4 bases at J; junction bases unmatched: 6. The CDR3 totals 15 residues. CDR3 sequence reads: CAWSTHGTGNQPQHF. CDR3 bases: TGTGCCTGGAGTACCCACGGGACAGGGAATCAGCCCCAGCATTTT.

V is TRBV20-1 and J is TRBJ1-2; D ambiguous. The CDR3 sequence is 10 residues long. Germline V gene data show CDR1 as DFQATT and CDR2 as SNEGSKA (reference sequence). Trimming stripped 6 bases from V and 8 bases from J, with 10 bases between. CDR3 loop: CSAAAGGYTF. The CDR3 DNA reads TGCAGTGCGGCCGCGGGCGGCTACACCTTC.

The genes are TRBV2 and TRBJ2-7, with D tentatively TRBD1 (6 bases). Per germline, CDR1 SNHLY and CDR2 FYNNEI. The CDR3 contains 15 residues. Between the trimmed V and J ends, which lost 9 bases and 7 bases, there was a span of 25 bases. CDR3 protein: CARTTGLQGRKEQYF. The CDR3 DNA reads TGTGCCAGGACTACGGGGTTACAGGGAAGGAAAGAGCAGTACTTC.

The chain recombines TRBV7-8 with TRBJ2-7; D remains unclear. The V end lost 2 bases, the J end lost 6 bases, and 5 bases lay between the germline ends. The CDR3 runs 11 residues. Germline CDR1 and CDR2: SGHVS and FQNEAQ. CDR3 DNA: TGTGCCAGCAGCTTAAACAGCGAGCAGTACTTC. Its protein is CASSLNSEQYF.

J is TRBJ1-3 and V is TRBV5-1; 8 bases fit TRBD1. CDR1 SGHRS and CDR2 YFSETQ come from the germline V gene. V lost 4 bases, J lost 6 bases, and 9 bases stayed unmatched. The CDR3 loop spans 15 amino acids. CDR3 coding DNA: TGCGCCAGCAGCCTGGGGACAGGAGGGGAAAACACCATATATTTT. This sequence encodes CASSLGTGGENTIYF.

This chain uses TRBV9 with TRBJ2-3; 10 bases align to TRBD2. The CDR3 is 16 amino acids. J lost 6 bases, V lost 4 bases, and 11 bases had no gene match. CDR1 and CDR2 from the germline V gene are SGDLS and YYNGEE. The chain's CDR3 is CASSLNSQRGGDTQYF. The DNA for the CDR3 is TGTGCCAGCAGCCTCAACTCCCAGCGGGGGGGGGATACGCAGTATTTT.

The chain has TRBV28 and TRBJ2-2; TRBD1 might be the D (6 bases). V was pared by 11 bases and J by 5 bases, with 15 bases between. From germline, CDR1 is MDHEN and CDR2 SYDVKM. The CDR3 is made up of 13 amino acids. CDR3 sequence reads: CASTWGPTGELFF. The DNA for the CDR3 is TGTGCCTCCACATGGGGGCCTACCGGGGAGCTGTTTTTT.

The table lists this clone with a few counts. This chain links TRBV2 with TRBJ1-5; maybe TRBD1 (6 bases). This CDR3 region has 16 residues. The germline V gene encodes CDR1 SNHLY and CDR2 FYNNEI. The V gene lost 5 bases and the J gene lost 1 base, with 15 bases spanning the gap. This chain's CDR3 is CASSPRDNLSNQPQHF. The DNA for the CDR3 is TGTGCCAGCAGTCCCCGGGACAACCTAAGCAATCAGCCCCAGCATTTT.

The chain couples TRBV10-3 to TRBJ1-5; 10 bases align to TRBD1. After removal of 6 bases from V and 2 bases from J, the junction contained 10 bases not matched to a gene. The germline V gene encodes CDR1 ENHRY and CDR2 SYGVKD. The CDR3 totals 17 residues. CDR3 region: CAISQDRGGIGNQPQHF. Written as DNA, the CDR3 is TGTGCCATCAGCCAGGACAGGGGGGGGATTGGCAATCAGCCCCAGCATTTT.